Presented here are 10 T cell receptor beta chains from one specimen sequenced in a study of cytomegalovirus exposure and HLA in healthy donors. PCR primers comprised 60 Vbeta and 13 Jbeta primers. TCRdb's table, derived via immunoSEQ multiplex PCR, lists solely in-frame clones and lacks some. The repertoire holds 90,000 to 150,000 clones, with less than 10% as singletons. The specimen was PBMCs. Receptors were obtained from a woman in her 40s in good health and CMV-seropositive.

The V call is TRBV2, the J call TRBJ2-2, with D perhaps TRBD1 (7 bases). From germline, CDR1 is SNHLY and CDR2 FYNNEI. The CDR3 has 14 residues. Trimming cost V 11 bases and J 4 bases, with 17 bases left between them. The CDR3 loop is CAGTLQGSTGELFF. CDR3 DNA sequence: TGTGCCGGGACTTTACAGGGGAGCACCGGGGAGCTGTTTTTT.

Concerning this clone itself: This sample also contains other DNA sequences that code for the same CDR3. The chain's CDR3 is CASRIPGTALGYTF. DNA of the CDR3: TGTGCCAGCAGAATCCCCGGGACAGCTCTTGGGTACACCTTC. The chain recombines TRBV28 with TRBJ1-2; 7 bases match TRBD1. The CDR3 is made up of 14 amino acids. Germline CDR1 is MDHEN and CDR2 is SYDVKM. Trimming took 6 bases from V and 11 from J; bases not matched to a gene: 15.

This clone was counted between two and nine times. V gene TRBV9 combines with J gene TRBJ2-7, with 7 bases identical to TRBD1. Germline-derived CDR1 and CDR2 are SGDLS and YYNGEE. CDR3 length: 16 residues. V lost 1 base and J lost 2; bases outside the gene matches: 9. CDR3 residues: CASSVSRTGRTYEQYF. In DNA, the CDR3 is TGTGCCAGCAGCGTAAGTCGGACAGGACGGACCTACGAGCAGTACTTC.

This clone was counted between two and nine times. This chain links TRBV7-2 with TRBJ1-3; 8 bases are a match to TRBD1. The trim removed 5 bases at V and 0 bases at J, leaving 6 bases unmatched. The CDR3 sequence is 16 residues long. CDR1 is SGHTA, CDR2 FQGNSA, per germline. The CDR3 DNA reads as TGTGCCAGCAGCCATAGGACAGGGTTCTCTGGAAACACCATATATTTT. Protein: CASSHRTGFSGNTIYF.

The rearrangement joins TRBV15 to TRBJ2-7; TRBD2 agrees at 7 bases. Germline values: CDR1 LNHNV, CDR2 YYDKDF (reference sequence). The V segment lost 0 bases and the J segment 4 bases; nucleotides outside the gene matches: 9. The CDR3 totals 16 residues. The CDR3 is CATSRDGGGAGYEQYF. CDR3 nucleotide sequence: TGTGCCACCAGCAGAGATGGGGGAGGGGCTGGGTACGAGCAGTACTTC.

This clone was found a few times. This sequence joins TRBV5-4 and TRBJ1-3; D is perhaps TRBD1 (6 bases). CDR3 size: 17 residues. V was shortened by 5 bases and J by 4 bases, with 22 bases between the two germline ends. From germline, CDR1 is SGHNT and CDR2 YYREEE (reference sequence). The CDR3 spells CASRFPGDPPLGNTIYF. The CDR3 DNA reads TGTGCCAGCAGGTTCCCAGGGGACCCTCCTTTAGGAAACACCATATATTTT.

This clone has just a few counts. The rearrangement joins TRBV7-8 to TRBJ2-7; maybe TRBD1 (5 bases). This CDR3 comprises 14 residues. Germline V CDR1 and CDR2: SGHVS, FQNEAQ. Trimming took off 0 bases at V and 4 bases at J, with 10 bases between the two ends. CDR3: CASSLAGVWYEQYF. CDR3 coding DNA: TGTGCCAGCAGCTTAGCAGGGGTGTGGTACGAGCAGTACTTC.

The chain joins TRBV19 to TRBJ1-2; D unclear. The V end was cut by 9 bases, the J end by 8 bases, with 22 bases between. The CDR3 is made up of 14 amino acids. In germline, CDR1 is LNHDA, CDR2 SQIVND (reference sequence). The CDR3 region is CASTRIEGLTGYTF. The CDR3 DNA reads as TGTGCCAGCACTAGGATCGAGGGCTTGACGGGCTACACCTTC.

The chain uses TRBV5-1 and TRBJ2-1; 11 bases map to TRBD1. Germline V gene lookup returns CDR1 SGHRS and CDR2 YFSETQ. The CDR3 length is 15 residues. V was pared by 3 bases and J by 6 bases, with 5 bases of the junction left unmatched. The CDR3 nucleotides read TGCGCCAGCAGCTCCACCGGGACAGGGGGCAATGAGCAGTTCTTC. It codes for CASSSTGTGGNEQFF. Combining the CDR3 with reference TRBV5-1 and TRBJ2-1 gives the whole variable domain KAGVTQTPRYLIKTRGQQVTLSCSPISGHRSVSWYQQTPGQGLQFLFEYFSETQRNKGNFPGRFSGRQFSNSRSEMNVSTLELGDSALYLCASSSTGTGGNEQFFGPGTRLTVL.

This clone was recorded a few times. J is TRBJ2-5 and V is TRBV11-2; TRBD2 aligns across 13 bases. J gave up 4 bases and V 4 bases, and 9 bases lay outside the gene matches. This CDR3 is 17 amino acids long. The V gene's germline CDR1 is SGHAT and CDR2 FQNNGV. This CDR3 is CASSSTSGGAFRETQYF. CDR3 nucleotide sequence: TGTGCCAGCAGCTCAACTAGCGGGGGGGCATTTCGAGAGACCCAGTACTTC. Full variable domain (outside the CDR3, taken from reference TRBV11-2 and TRBJ2-5): EAGVAQSPRYKIIEKRQSVAFWCNPISGHATLYWYQQILGQGPKLLIQFQNNGVVDDSQLPKDRFSAERLKGVDSTLKIQPAKLEDSAVYLCASSSTSGGAFRETQYFGPGTRLLVL.